What follows describes a single T cell receptor beta chain. With V trimmed by 2 bases and J by 6 bases, 9 bases remained unmatched. Germline CDR1 SGHTA, CDR2 FQGNSA. The CDR3 consists of 15 residues. Time point specified: blood from clinic visit 5 months post-surgery; TSC patient then seizure free. Profiled with immunoSEQ multiplex PCR; TCRdb holds only in-frame clones, not every one. The table shows 300,000 to 400,000 clones, with about 94% occurring only once. The entry originates in a study of brain T cells in children with intractable seizures. The sequenced sample was peripheral blood, obtained around 5 months after surgery. This TCR derives from a boy in the first two years of life with tuberous sclerosis and intractable seizures. V usage is TRBV7-2 and J usage is TRBJ1-2, with TRBD1 identical over 7 bases. CDR3: CASSLPDRPRHGYTF. The CDR3 nucleotides read TGTGCCAGCAGCTTACCGGACAGGCCCAGGCATGGCTACACCTTC.